The 10 T cell receptor beta chains below were found in one sample sequenced in a study of cytomegalovirus exposure and HLA in healthy donors. PCR involved 60 Vbeta and 13 Jbeta primers. Assay: immunoSEQ multiplex PCR; the TCRdb copy retains only in-frame clones and omits some. This sample has around 61,000 clones; approximately 64% occur once, and the top ten carry about a sixth. The sequenced sample consisted of PBMCs. These receptors were obtained from a man aged 40-55 years in good health and CMV-seropositive.

J is TRBJ2-5 and V is TRBV4-1, with TRBD2 matching over 11 bases. Per the germline V gene, CDR1 is MGHRA and CDR2 is YSYEKL. This CDR3 has 15 amino acids. V shed 5 bases, J shed 5 bases, and the junction held 7 bases outside the gene matches. CDR3 DNA sequence: TGCGCCAGCAGCTTTAGCGGGGGGGATGGGGAGACCCAGTACTTC. Protein: CASSFSGGDGETQYF.

The chain has TRBV4-2 and TRBJ2-7, with 11 bases that match TRBD2. The V gene end was trimmed by 3 bases and the J gene end by 7 bases; junction bases not matched to a gene: 14. The CDR3 extends over 17 amino acids. Per the germline V gene, CDR1 is LGHNA and CDR2 is YNFKEQ. CDR3 DNA: TGTGCCAGCAGCCAGGATCCGGGACTAGCGGCGTCCGATGAGCAGTACTTC. As protein: CASSQDPGLAASDEQYF.

This sequence joins TRBV7-2 and TRBJ1-1; D possibly corresponds to TRBD1 (5 bases). CDR1 SGHTA and CDR2 FQGNSA come from the germline V gene. This CDR3 is 13 amino acids long. Trimming stripped 3 bases from V and 1 base from J, with 6 bases between. CDR3 DNA: TGTGCCAGCAGCTTTACAGGGAACACTGAAGCTTTCTTT. It translates to CASSFTGNTEAFF.

This clone has just a few counts. This sequence joins TRBV9 and TRBJ1-1; D unresolved. With 0 bases removed from V and 3 bases from J, the gap between germline ends came to 6 bases. Germline CDR1 and CDR2: SGDLS and YYNGEE. The CDR3 is 13 residues long. Here the CDR3 DNA reads TGTGCCAGCAGCGTAGCCGGGGACACTGAAGCTTTCTTT. Its translation: CASSVAGDTEAFF.

The chain carries TRBV2 and TRBJ1-5, with TRBD1 as a possible D gene (5 bases). The CDR3 sequence is 12 residues long. Deletions cut 8 bases from V and 7 bases from J, with 12 bases between. Germline values: CDR1 SNHLY, CDR2 FYNNEI. CDR3 sequence reads: CASRQSGQPQHF. Here the CDR3 DNA reads TGTGCCAGCCGACAGTCAGGACAGCCCCAGCATTTT.

This clone turned up a few times. The rearrangement uses TRBV19 and TRBJ2-3, with a possible D match to TRBD2 (5 bases). This CDR3 has 13 residues. CDR1 LNHDA and CDR2 SQIVND come from the germline V gene (reference sequence). The V and J ends lost 7 bases and 2 bases respectively, with 10 bases between them. Written as DNA, the CDR3 is TGTGCCAGTAAGGAGGTCCACACAGATACGCAGTATTTT. Its protein product is CASKEVHTDTQYF.

The chain links TRBV27 to TRBJ2-3; D is uncertain. The CDR3 has 13 amino acids. The ends were cut back, 3 bases at V and 2 bases at J, with 6 bases in the middle. Germline V gene sequence: CDR1 MNHEY, CDR2 SMNVEV (reference sequence). Here the CDR3 DNA reads TGTGCCAGCAGTTTGAGCCACACAGATACGCAGTATTTT. Translating gives CASSLSHTDTQYF.

This chain links TRBV2 with TRBJ2-6; 7 bases fit TRBD1. Germline V gene lookup returns CDR1 SNHLY and CDR2 FYNNEI. This CDR3 is built from 15 residues. J gave up 2 bases and V 10 bases, and 8 bases lay outside the gene matches. The CDR3 DNA is TGTGCCACCCTTAGAGACAGGGCTGGGGCCAACGTCCTGACTTTC. Translating gives CATLRDRAGANVLTF.

The rearrangement uses TRBV5-1 and TRBJ2-5, with D uncertain. There are 14 residues in the CDR3. V lost 2 bases to trimming and J lost 1 base, with 9 bases between them. Germline loops: CDR1 SGHRS, CDR2 YFSETQ. The CDR3 protein is CASSFDGSQETQYF. The CDR3 nucleotides read TGCGCCAGCAGCTTTGACGGGTCCCAAGAGACCCAGTACTTC.

Sample share makes this clone medium-sized. V gene TRBV6-5 combines with J gene TRBJ2-7; 10 bases are a match to TRBD1. After removal of 5 bases from V and 5 bases from J, the junction contained 6 bases not matched to a gene. Germline CDR1 and CDR2: MNHEY and SVGAGI. The CDR3 consists of 14 residues. As DNA, the CDR3 is TGTGCCAGCAGTAGAGACAGGGGGCATCACGAGCAGTACTTC. Its protein is CASSRDRGHHEQYF.